This TCR beta chain was recovered during a study of blood T cell repertoires in COVID-19. As for the study in general: Samples of COVID-19 (acute and convalescent) were obtained from the United States, Italy and Spain. Sources were T cells, B-cell-depleted T cells, or PBMCs; the material itself was cDNA or gDNA.

Sequencing was performed with immunoSEQ multiplex PCR; in TCRdb, only in-frame clones are kept and a portion is missing. The data contain over 200,000 clones, about 83% of them seen just once; the ten biggest clones take up less than 7%. This clone was seen only a few times. Adults between roughly 18 and 95 years of age took part from approximately 24 US areas. Participant reports of clinical history set cohort assignment. This CDR3 contains 15 residues. The germline CDR1 and CDR2 sequences are KGHSH and LQKENI. With V trimmed by 2 bases and J by 5 bases, 7 bases remained unmatched. The chain couples TRBV18 to TRBJ2-5; TRBD1 agrees at 8 bases. The sequencing input was PBMCs or T cells enriched from blood (not recorded which). The sequence was collected from a middle-aged woman who had recovered from COVID-19. The CDR3 nucleotides read TGTGCCAGCTCACCAAATCAGGGGGCTAGGGAGACCCAGTACTTC. This sequence encodes CASSPNQGARETQYF.